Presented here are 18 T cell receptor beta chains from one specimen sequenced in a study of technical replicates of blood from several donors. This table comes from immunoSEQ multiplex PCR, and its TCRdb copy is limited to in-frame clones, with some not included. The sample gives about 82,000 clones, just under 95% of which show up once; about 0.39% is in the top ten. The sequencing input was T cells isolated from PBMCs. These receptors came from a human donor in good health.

The CDR3 region has the DNA TGTGCCAGTAGTTGGGGGACAGGTCACACTGAAGCTTTCTTT. Protein: CASSWGTGHTEAFF. This chain links TRBV19 with TRBJ1-1; TRBD1 matches 8 bases. The germline CDR1 and CDR2 sequences are LNHDA and SQIVND (reference sequence). The CDR3 length is 14 residues. The V segment lost 5 bases and the J segment 3 bases; nucleotides outside the gene matches: 5.

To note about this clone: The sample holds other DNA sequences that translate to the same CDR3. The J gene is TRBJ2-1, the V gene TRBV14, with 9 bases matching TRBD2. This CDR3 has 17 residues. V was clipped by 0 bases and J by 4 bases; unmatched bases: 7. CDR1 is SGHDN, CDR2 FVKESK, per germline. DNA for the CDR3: TGTGCCAGCAGCCAAGAGTGGGCTAGCGGGATGTACAATGAGCAGTTCTTC. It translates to CASSQEWASGMYNEQFF.

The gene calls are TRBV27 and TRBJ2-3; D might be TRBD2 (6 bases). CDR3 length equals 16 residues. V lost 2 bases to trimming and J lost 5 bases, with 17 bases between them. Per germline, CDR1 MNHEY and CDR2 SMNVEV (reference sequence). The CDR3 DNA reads TGTGCCAGCAGTTTAGATCTGGGTATGGGAGGAGATACGCAGTATTTT. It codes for CASSLDLGMGGDTQYF.

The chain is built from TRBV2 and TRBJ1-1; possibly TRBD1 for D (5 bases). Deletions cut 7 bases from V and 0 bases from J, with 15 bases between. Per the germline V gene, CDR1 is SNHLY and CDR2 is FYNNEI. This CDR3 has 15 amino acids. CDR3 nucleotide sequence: TGTGCCAGCATAGGGGCAGGAATTATGAACACTGAAGCTTTCTTT. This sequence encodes CASIGAGIMNTEAFF.

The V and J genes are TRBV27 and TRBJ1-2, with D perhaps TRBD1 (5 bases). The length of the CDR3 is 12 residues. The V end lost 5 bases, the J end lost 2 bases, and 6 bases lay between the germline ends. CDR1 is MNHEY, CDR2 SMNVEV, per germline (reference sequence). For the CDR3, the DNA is TGTGCCAGCAGTCGGGGGAACTATGGCTACACCTTC. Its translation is CASSRGNYGYTF.

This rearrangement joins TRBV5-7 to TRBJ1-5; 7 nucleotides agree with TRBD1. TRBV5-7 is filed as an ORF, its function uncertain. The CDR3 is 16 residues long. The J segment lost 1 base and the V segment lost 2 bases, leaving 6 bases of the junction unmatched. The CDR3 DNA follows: TGTGCCAGCAGCTTTAGGGGGCGAGAAAGCAATCAGCCCCAGCATTTT. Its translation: CASSFRGRESNQPQHF.

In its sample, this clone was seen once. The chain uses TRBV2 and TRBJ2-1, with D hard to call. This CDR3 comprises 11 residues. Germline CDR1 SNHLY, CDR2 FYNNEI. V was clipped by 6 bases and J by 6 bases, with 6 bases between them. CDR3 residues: CASRVGNEQFF. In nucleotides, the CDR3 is TGTGCCAGCAGAGTCGGCAATGAGCAGTTCTTC.

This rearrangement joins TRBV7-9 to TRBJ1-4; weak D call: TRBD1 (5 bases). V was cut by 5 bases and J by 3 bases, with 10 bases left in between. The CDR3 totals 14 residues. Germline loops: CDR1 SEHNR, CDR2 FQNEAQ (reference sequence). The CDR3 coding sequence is TGTGCCAGCAGCCAGAAGACAGCTAATGAAAAACTGTTTTTT. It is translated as CASSQKTANEKLFF.

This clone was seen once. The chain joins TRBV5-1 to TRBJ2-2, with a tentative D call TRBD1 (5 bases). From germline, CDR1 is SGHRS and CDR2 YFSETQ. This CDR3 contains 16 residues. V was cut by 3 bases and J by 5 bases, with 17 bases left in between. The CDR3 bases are TGCGCCAGCAGCTATCTTACTACAGGAAATACCGGGGAGCTGTTTTTT. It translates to CASSYLTTGNTGELFF.

The CDR3 protein is CASSWDSRQQYF. The CDR3 DNA reads as TGTGCCAGCAGTTGGGACAGTAGACAGCAGTACTTC. The rearrangement joins TRBV6-5 to TRBJ2-7; the match to TRBD1 covers 7 bases. CDR3 length: 12 residues. Germline V lookup: CDR1 MNHEY, CDR2 SVGAGI. The junction had 5 bases not matched to a gene; V was cut back by 4 bases and J by 8 bases.

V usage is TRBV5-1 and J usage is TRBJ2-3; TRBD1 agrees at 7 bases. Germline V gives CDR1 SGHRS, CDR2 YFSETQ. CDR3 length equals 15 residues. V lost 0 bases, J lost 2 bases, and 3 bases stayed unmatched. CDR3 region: CASSLGQGDTDTQYF. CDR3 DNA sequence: TGCGCCAGCAGCTTGGGACAGGGAGACACAGATACGCAGTATTTT.

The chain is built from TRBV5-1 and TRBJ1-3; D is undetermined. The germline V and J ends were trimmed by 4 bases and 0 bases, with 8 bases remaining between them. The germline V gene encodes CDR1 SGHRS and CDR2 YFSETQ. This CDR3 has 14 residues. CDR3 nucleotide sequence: TGCGCCAGCAGCCCGGGGAACTCTGGAAACACCATATATTTT. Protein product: CASSPGNSGNTIYF.

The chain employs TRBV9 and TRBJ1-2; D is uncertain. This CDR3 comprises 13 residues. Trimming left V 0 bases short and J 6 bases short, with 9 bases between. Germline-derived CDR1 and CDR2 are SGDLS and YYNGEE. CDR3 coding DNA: TGTGCCAGCAGCGTAGCCGACTTCGATGGCTACACCTTC. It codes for CASSVADFDGYTF.

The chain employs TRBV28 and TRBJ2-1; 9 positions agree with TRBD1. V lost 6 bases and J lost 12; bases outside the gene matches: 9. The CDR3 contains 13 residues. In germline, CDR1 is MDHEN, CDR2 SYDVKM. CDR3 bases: TGTGCCAGCAGCTCGGGACAGGGAGGTTGGCAGTTCTTC. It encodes CASSSGQGGWQFF.

Here the CDR3 reads CASSLGAGTGSFTEAFF. CDR3 in DNA: TGTGCCAGCAGCCTGGGGGCAGGGACAGGGTCATTCACTGAAGCTTTCTTT. This chain joins TRBV27 and TRBJ1-1, with 9 bases matching TRBD1. The germline V gene encodes CDR1 MNHEY and CDR2 SMNVEV (reference sequence). V shed 6 bases, J shed 4 bases, and the junction held 15 bases outside the gene matches. The CDR3 loop spans 17 amino acids.

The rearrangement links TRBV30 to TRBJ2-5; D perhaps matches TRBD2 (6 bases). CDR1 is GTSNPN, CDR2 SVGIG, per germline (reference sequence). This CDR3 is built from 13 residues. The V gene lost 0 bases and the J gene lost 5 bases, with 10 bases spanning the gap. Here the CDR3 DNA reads TGTGCCTGGAGTGTCCGGCGGGACGAGACCCAGTACTTC. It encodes CAWSVRRDETQYF.

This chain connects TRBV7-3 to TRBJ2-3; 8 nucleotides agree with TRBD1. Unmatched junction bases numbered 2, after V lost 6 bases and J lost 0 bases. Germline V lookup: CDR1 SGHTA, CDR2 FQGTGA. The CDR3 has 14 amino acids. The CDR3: CASRRQGSTDTQYF. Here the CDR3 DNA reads TGTGCCAGCAGGAGACAGGGGAGCACAGATACGCAGTATTTT.

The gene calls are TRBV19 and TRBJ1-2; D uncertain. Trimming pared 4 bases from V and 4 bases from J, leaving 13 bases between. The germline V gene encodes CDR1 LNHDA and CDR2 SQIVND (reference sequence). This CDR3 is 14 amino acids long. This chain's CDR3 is CASSNPGKSYGYTF. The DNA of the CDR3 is TGTGCCAGTAGTAATCCGGGGAAAAGCTATGGCTACACCTTC.